The 4 T cell receptor beta chains below come from one sample, sequenced in a study of blood T cell repertoires in COVID-19. Clones were read by immunoSEQ multiplex PCR, and TCRdb kept only the in-frame ones, dropping some. The table has about 200,000 clones, 80% seen once. Sequenced input: peripheral blood. The origin of the receptors is a man between 60 and 75 years old with acute or convalescent COVID-19.

This chain connects TRBV2 to TRBJ1-1, with a weak D call TRBD1 (5 bases). There are 11 residues in the CDR3. V dropped 3 bases and J dropped 10 bases, with 9 bases sitting between them. Germline V CDR1 and CDR2: SNHLY, FYNNEI. The CDR3: CASSEGRGAFF. The CDR3, as DNA: TGTGCCAGCAGTGAGGGGCGCGGAGCTTTCTTT.

This clone was seen only a few times. Written as DNA, the CDR3 is TGTGCCAGCAGCTATTCTGGCAGGGCGAATCAGCCCCAGCATTTT. Residues: CASSYSGRANQPQHF. This chain links TRBV21-1 with TRBJ1-5; no DNA check was done on the table's D call, TRBD1. TRBV21-1 is marked as a pseudogene. The CDR3 covers 15 residues.

The rearrangement uses TRBV25-1 and TRBJ1-1; D is possibly TRBD1 (6 bases). V was cut by 6 bases and J by 0 bases, with 17 bases left in between. Germline CDR1 MGHDK, CDR2 SYGVNS. This CDR3 comprises 16 residues. CDR3 DNA sequence: TGTGCCAGCAGGGCTTTAGGGGGATCCTTGAACACTGAAGCTTTCTTT. Translation: CASRALGGSLNTEAFF. The complete variable domain, with remaining parts taken from reference TRBV25-1 and TRBJ1-1, reads EADIYQTPRYLVIGTGKKITLECSQTMGHDKMYWYQQDPGMELHLIHYSYGVNSTEKGDLSSESTVSRIRTEHFPLTLESARPSHTSQYLCASRALGGSLNTEAFFGQGTRLTVV.

The chain has TRBV9 and TRBJ2-7, with 11 bases matching TRBD1. Germline CDR1 and CDR2: SGDLS and YYNGEE. The CDR3 runs to 16 residues. Losses at the gene ends were 0 bases for V and 4 bases for J; bases not matched to a gene: 6. In DNA form, the CDR3 reads TGTGCCAGCAGCGTAGGACCCGGACAGGGGGCGTACGAGCAGTACTTC. This encodes CASSVGPGQGAYEQYF.